One and the same sample provided the 17 T cell receptor beta chains below, sequenced in a study of T cells in women clearing cervical HPV infection. The method was immunoSEQ multiplex PCR; TCRdb's version includes in-frame clones alone and lacks a portion of them. The listing contains 25,000 or so clones. The sequencing sample was made of blood buffy coat. The receptor set was obtained from a woman between 18 and 70 years old with a cervical HPV16 infection that either progressed to CIN3+ or cleared (not recorded which).

A remark on this clone: Read coverage stops 3 residues before the CDR3 terminus; the germline J gene supplies the remainder. The chain combines TRBV6-2 or TRBV6-3 with TRBJ1-1; D unclear. V was trimmed by 4 bases and J by 0 bases, leaving 3 bases between them. The CDR3 totals 12 residues. Looked up from germline, CDR1 is MNHEY and CDR2 is SVGEGT. CDR3 DNA, as far as it was read: TGTGCCAGCAGTTCCATGAACACTGAA. Its protein is CASSSMNTE. The whole CDR3 protein is CASSSMNTEAFF.

In regard to this clone: The observed sequence ends 3 residues before the CDR3 terminus, with the missing tail filled in from the germline J gene. The V call is TRBV7-2, the J call TRBJ2-5; D is unclear. The CDR3 spans 14 residues. Trimming removed 4 bases from V and 5 bases from J, with 14 bases in between. Per germline, CDR1 SGHTA and CDR2 FQGNSA. Incomplete CDR3 DNA: TGTGCCAGCAGCTACTACGGAAAACTGGAGACC. The encoded protein is CASSYYGKLET. The CDR3 reads in full as CASSYYGKLETQYF.

This CDR3 is CAWSVFGTPHNSPLHF. Incomplete CDR3 DNA: TGTGCCTGGAGTGTCTTCGGGACACCTCATAATTCACCC. The rearrangement uses TRBV30 and TRBJ1-6; the D gene is possibly TRBD1 (6 bases). Read data end 3 residues before the CDR3 end; the end is taken from the germline J gene. V gave up 0 bases and J gave up 5 bases, with 14 bases separating them. The germline gives CDR1 GTSNPN, CDR2 SVGIG (reference sequence). There are 16 residues in the CDR3.

On this clone itself: Coverage ceases 3 residues before the CDR3 finishes, and the germline J gene fills in the end. J is TRBJ1-5 and V is TRBV28; tentative D call: TRBD1 (5 bases). Trimming shortened V by 6 bases and J by 1 base, and 13 bases separated the two germline ends. The CDR3 runs 15 residues. CDR1 is MDHEN and CDR2 is SYDVKM in the germline V gene. The sequenced part of the CDR3 DNA is TGTGCCAGCAGAGGGGCGGGGGTAAGCAATCAGCCC. As protein: CASRGAGVSNQP. The full CDR3 is CASRGAGVSNQPQHF.

About this clone: Other nucleotide sequences from this sample produce the same CDR3. The CDR3 loop reads CASSLRGGGNTIYF. The sequenced CDR3 bases are TGTGCCAGCAGCTTACGAGGGGGAGGAAACACC. This chain uses TRBV7-9 with TRBJ1-3, with TRBD1 as a possible D gene (6 bases). The read ends 3 residues before the CDR3 terminus; that terminus is restored from the germline J gene. Trimming removed 2 bases from V and 4 bases from J, with 9 bases in between. The germline CDR1 and CDR2 sequences are SEHNR and FQNEAQ (reference sequence). This CDR3 is 14 amino acids long.

Worth noting for this clone: Read data end 3 residues before the CDR3 end; the end is taken from the germline J gene. Other DNA sequences in this specimen translate into the identical CDR3. J is TRBJ2-7 and V is TRBV20-1; 9 nucleotides agree with TRBD1. The CDR3 totals 14 residues. CDR1 and CDR2 from the germline V gene are DFQATT and SNEGSKA (reference sequence). V was clipped by 3 bases and J by 3 bases; unmatched bases: 6. This CDR3 reads CSARGRGQGYEQYF. CDR3 bases read: TGCAGTGCTAGGGGGAGGGGACAGGGCTACGAG.

Comments on this clone: Read data end 3 residues before the CDR3 end; the end is taken from the germline J gene. The chain is built from TRBV18 and TRBJ2-1, with 9 bases that match TRBD2. This CDR3 is built from 19 residues. Germline values: CDR1 KGHSH, CDR2 LQKENI. With V trimmed by 2 bases and J by 9 bases, 20 bases remained unmatched. CDR3 sequence: CASSPRGGTPGLAVREQFF. The CDR3 DNA, read in part, is TGTGCCAGCTCACCAAGGGGGGGTACACCGGGACTAGCTGTTCGTGAG.

For this clone: The read falls 3 residues short of the CDR3 end, and the missing part is taken from the germline J gene. This chain joins TRBV7-3 and TRBJ1-4, with D perhaps matching TRBD1 (5 bases). The germline V gene has CDR1 SGHTA and CDR2 FQGTGA. The CDR3 runs 13 residues. V lost 5 bases and J lost 8, with 12 bases in between. The CDR3 reads CASSPPKGEKLFF. The sequenced CDR3 bases are TGTGCCAGCAGCCCCCCGAAGGGGGAAAAA.

Notes on this clone: With the read ending 3 residues before the CDR3 end, the germline J gene is used to fill in that end. The chain links TRBV6-2 or TRBV6-3 to TRBJ2-7; TRBD1 matches at 7 bases. This CDR3 contains 14 residues. The germline V gene encodes CDR1 MNHEY and CDR2 SVGEGT. The ends lost 5 bases at V and 0 bases at J; junction bases unmatched: 4. CDR3 DNA (partial): TGTGCCAGCAGTAGTGGGGACAGCTCCTACGAG. It specifies CASSSGDSSYE. Given in full, the CDR3 is CASSSGDSSYEQYF.

Partial CDR3 DNA: TGTGCCAGCAGCTTAGGAGGGAACACTGAA. It translates to CASSLGGNTE. The entire CDR3 reads CASSLGGNTEAFF. J is TRBJ1-1 and V is TRBV11-2; no firm D call. The CDR3 end falls 3 residues outside the read, so it is completed with the germline J gene. The CDR3 is 13 residues long. Germline values: CDR1 SGHAT, CDR2 FQNNGV. The V end lost 1 base, the J end lost 1 base, and 4 bases lay between the germline ends.

On this clone itself: The junction shows a germline mismatch at one end, possibly a read error. The sequenced fragment ends 3 residues before the CDR3 boundary, so the rest is inferred from the germline J gene. Other DNA sequences within the sample encode an identical CDR3. This chain connects TRBV29-1 to TRBJ1-3; TRBD1 agrees at 7 bases. The CDR3 contains 14 residues. The germline V gene has CDR1 SQVTM and CDR2 ANQGSEA. CDR3 protein: CSVVAGGSGNTIYF. CDR3 DNA, as far as it was read: TGCAGCGTGGTAGCAGGGGGGTCTGGAAACACT.

Regarding this clone: The DNA ends 3 residues before the CDR3 does, and the rest of the CDR3 is filled in from the germline J gene. The chain has TRBV7-3 and TRBJ2-7; TRBD2 agrees at 8 bases. Germline trimming cut 5 bases from V and 6 bases from J; bases unmatched to any gene: 9. The CDR3 extends over 14 amino acids. Germline V gene data show CDR1 as SGHTA and CDR2 as FQGTGA. This chain's CDR3 is CASSRFGGASEQYF. CDR3 DNA, as far as it was read: TGTGCCAGCAGCCGGTTCGGGGGGGCGAGCGAG.

Details on this clone: The read terminates 3 residues ahead of where the CDR3 ends, so the germline J gene completes it. V gene TRBV6-1 combines with J gene TRBJ2-7; no clear D gene. The CDR3 is 15 amino acids. Trimming took off 1 base at V and 2 bases at J, with 12 bases between the two ends. Looked up from germline, CDR1 is MNHNS and CDR2 is SASEGT. The CDR3 region is CASSEETPAAYEQYF. CDR3 DNA, as far as it was read: TGTGCCAGCAGTGAAGAGACCCCGGCGGCCTACGAG.

Concerning this clone itself: The read finishes 3 residues shy of the CDR3 end, and the germline J gene is used to complete it. This chain joins TRBV7-6 and TRBJ2-5, with TRBD2 matching 7 bases. CDR3 length equals 16 residues. The V gene end was trimmed by 7 bases and the J gene end by 7 bases; junction bases not matched to a gene: 18. Germline CDR1 reads SGHVS; CDR2 reads FNYEAQ. The sequenced CDR3 bases are TGTGCCAGCAAACGAACGGCGGGAGCCCTGACCGGGACC. Amino acid sequence: CASKRTAGALTGT. The full-length CDR3 reads as CASKRTAGALTGTQYF.

CDR3 sequence reads: CASSSAGEGTDTQYF. The part of the CDR3 DNA that was read is TGTGCCAGCAGTTCAGCGGGAGAAGGCACAGATACG. The chain is built from TRBV6-2 or TRBV6-3 and TRBJ2-3; TRBD2 aligns across 8 bases. The read halts 3 residues ahead of the CDR3 end, with the missing end drawn from the germline J gene. CDR3 size: 15 residues. The germline V gene encodes CDR1 MNHEY and CDR2 SVGEGT. With 4 bases clipped from V and 1 base from J, the junction kept 4 bases outside the gene matches.

As to this clone: With the read ending 3 residues before the CDR3 end, the germline J gene is used to fill in that end. The chain joins TRBV2 to TRBJ2-5, with 9 bases aligning to TRBD2. The CDR3 loop spans 14 amino acids. Germline V lookup: CDR1 SNHLY, CDR2 FYNNEI. Germline trimming cut 7 bases from V and 1 base from J; bases unmatched to any gene: 4. The CDR3 region is CASKASGTQETQYF. The DNA read from the CDR3 is TGTGCCAGCAAGGCTAGCGGGACCCAAGAGACC.

On this clone: The read is 3 residues too short to cover the CDR3 end, so that end is filled in from the germline J gene. The chain carries TRBV18 and TRBJ1-5, with no clear D. Germline CDR1 and CDR2: KGHSH and LQKENI. The CDR3 has 13 amino acids. V was pared by 4 bases and J by 0 bases, with 4 bases between. The part of the CDR3 DNA that was read is TGTGCCAGCTCACGAGGTAGCAATCAGCCC. Protein: CASSRGSNQP. The CDR3 as a whole reads CASSRGSNQPQHF.